Listed below are T cell receptor beta chains from one sample, sequenced in a study of CD8 T cells in Susac syndrome. TCRdb reprocessed the immunoSEQ multiplex PCR reads with MiXCR, giving one entry per CDR3 protein. The profile shows 100,000 or so distinct CDR3 sequences, 85% to 95% of them singletons. Input material: CD4+ T cells from PBMCs. These receptors were collected from a human donor in good health. The CDR3 runs from the conserved cysteine through the conserved F or W. A D gene is named only where the DNA matches it firmly. Only part of the rows carry a size: once, few, many, or a class if the clone is expanded.

.,few,TRBV20-1,TRBJ2-7,CSARESVTKAGEQYF,TGCAGTGCTAGAGAGAGCGTTACCAAAGCCGGGGAGCAGTACTTC
TRBD2,.,TRBV7-9,TRBJ2-1,CAGGGEPYNEQFF,TGTGCCGGCGGGGGGGAGCCCTACAATGAGCAGTTCTTC
.,.,TRBV29-1,TRBJ2-7,CSAKQTEPYEQYF,TGCAGCGCTAAACAGACCGAACCTTACGAGCAGTACTTC
.,.,TRBV29-1,TRBJ1-2,CSVEGQGFGGYTF,TGCAGCGTTGAGGGGCAGGGCTTTGGGGGCTACACCTTC
TRBD2,.,TRBV6-5,TRBJ2-2,CASSYSSSGAYTGELFF,TGTGCCAGCAGTTACTCGAGTAGCGGGGCCTACACCGGGGAGCTGTTTTTT
TRBD1,.,TRBV14,TRBJ2-4,CASSQGFRQGRIWIKGENIQYF,TGTGCCAGCAGCCAAGGATTTCGACAGGGGAGGATTTGGATCAAAGGTGAAAACATTCAGTACTTC
TRBD2,once,TRBV2,TRBJ2-5,CASSEGAGGIQETQYF,TGTGCCAGCAGTGAAGGGGCGGGGGGAATCCAAGAGACCCAGTACTTC
.,once,TRBV25-1,TRBJ1-3,CASSIVRATGNTIYF,TGTGCCAGCAGTATCGTCCGGGCGACTGGAAACACCATATATTTT
.,.,TRBV3-1,TRBJ2-7,CASSPDSYEQYF,TGTGCCAGCAGCCCGGACTCCTACGAGCAGTACTTC
.,.,TRBV29-1,TRBJ2-2,CSVELRGTGELFF,TGCAGCGTTGAATTAAGAGGCACCGGGGAGCTGTTTTTT
.,.,TRBV20-1,TRBJ1-4,CSARSDRDEKLFF,TGCAGTGCTAGATCCGACAGAGATGAAAAACTGTTTTTT
.,.,TRBV12-3/TRBV12-4,TRBJ2-2,CASSFWQGRTGELFF,TGTGCCAGCAGTTTCTGGCAGGGGAGAACCGGGGAGCTGTTTTTT
TRBD2,.,TRBV12-5,TRBJ2-3,CASGLTGGLAGATDTQYF,TGTGCTAGTGGTTTGACGGGGGGGTTAGCGGGGGCCACAGATACGCAGTATTTT
.,.,TRBV9,TRBJ2-1,CASSHLTGGNEQFF,TGTGCCAGCAGCCACTTAACCGGGGGCAATGAGCAGTTCTTC
TRBD1,once,TRBV19,TRBJ2-7,CASSSIRAGGLEQYF,TGTGCCAGTAGCTCCATACGAGCAGGGGGTCTCGAGCAGTACTTC
.,.,TRBV7-2,TRBJ2-7,CASSLESSSRRDEQYF,TGTGCCAGCAGCTTAGAGTCCTCTAGCCGGAGGGACGAGCAGTACTTC
.,.,TRBV19,TRBJ1-1,CASSIDLGTLNTEAFF,TGTGCCAGTAGTATAGACCTCGGGACACTGAACACTGAAGCTTTCTTT
TRBD1,.,TRBV19,TRBJ1-1,CASSAGQGIYAEAFF,TGTGCCAGTAGTGCCGGACAGGGAATTTACGCTGAAGCTTTCTTT
.,.,TRBV30,TRBJ1-1,CAWSVRGVWDTEAFF,TGTGCCTGGAGTGTAAGAGGGGTATGGGACACTGAAGCTTTCTTT
.,.,TRBV7-2,TRBJ1-1,CASSPRQSYTEAFF,TGTGCCAGCAGCCCCCGACAGAGCTACACTGAAGCTTTCTTT
.,.,TRBV19,TRBJ1-2,CASSTRDRRNYGYTF,TGTGCCAGTAGTACGAGGGACCGACGTAACTATGGCTACACCTTC
.,.,TRBV6-1,TRBJ1-4,CASLTGPREKLFF,TGTGCCAGCCTAACGGGACCGCGGGAAAAACTGTTTTTT
.,few,TRBV9,TRBJ1-6,CASSLGADYNSPLHF,TGTGCCAGCAGCCTAGGGGCGGATTATAATTCACCCCTCCACTTT
.,.,TRBV7-9,TRBJ1-2,CASSSTSWGVGYGYTF,TGTGCCAGCAGCTCTACTTCGTGGGGGGTCGGGTATGGCTACACCTTC
.,.,TRBV28,TRBJ1-4,CASPPCSTNEKLFF,TGTGCCAGTCCTCCTTGTTCAACTAATGAAAAACTGTTTTTT
TRBD1,.,TRBV10-3,TRBJ2-2,CAITPGQENTGELFF,TGTGCCATCACCCCTGGACAGGAGAACACCGGGGAGCTGTTTTTT
TRBD2,.,TRBV7-7,TRBJ2-1,CASSLRTGGYNEQFF,TGTGCCAGCAGCTTAAGAACGGGAGGGTACAATGAGCAGTTCTTC
TRBD1,.,TRBV12-5,TRBJ2-6,CASGPGQGTTGANVLTF,TGTGCTAGTGGTCCGGGACAGGGGACTACTGGGGCCAACGTCCTGACTTTC
.,.,TRBV27,TRBJ2-2,CASKTPANTGELFF,TGTGCCAGCAAAACCCCAGCGAACACCGGGGAGCTGTTTTTT
.,.,TRBV5-6,TRBJ1-2,CASSFSGARLRNYGYTF,TGTGCCAGCAGCTTTTCCGGGGCGCGCCTAAGGAACTATGGCTACACCTTC
.,.,TRBV6-2/TRBV6-3,TRBJ2-7,CASSYTTGIEQYF,TGTGCCAGCAGTTACACCACAGGGATCGAGCAGTACTTC
.,.,TRBV19,TRBJ2-7,CAAGHFYEQYF,TGTGCCGCTGGGCACTTCTACGAGCAGTACTTC
TRBD1,.,TRBV5-1,TRBJ1-5,CASSLQGAREPQHF,TGCGCCAGCAGCTTGCAGGGGGCGCGGGAGCCCCAGCATTTT
.,.,TRBV5-1,TRBJ2-7,CASSSEATSRYEQYF,TGCGCCAGCAGCTCTGAAGCAACTAGCCGCTACGAGCAGTACTTC
.,.,TRBV27,TRBJ1-1,CASSGREFEAFF,TGTGCCAGCAGCGGACGGGAGTTTGAAGCTTTCTTT
.,.,TRBV6-5,TRBJ2-1,CASHSRGEQFF,TGTGCCAGCCACTCAAGGGGTGAGCAGTTCTTC
TRBD2,.,TRBV7-3,TRBJ2-1,CASSLRLRTSGYSEQFF,TGTGCCAGCAGCTTAAGGTTGCGGACTAGCGGCTACAGTGAGCAGTTCTTC
TRBD1,.,TRBV28,TRBJ2-4,CASSLLGRGRGYDIQYF,TGTGCCAGCAGTTTATTAGGCAGGGGGCGCGGCTATGACATTCAGTACTTC
.,.,TRBV5-4,TRBJ2-2,CASSLAAPNTGELFF,TGTGCCAGCAGCTTGGCGGCCCCGAACACCGGGGAGCTGTTTTTT
.,.,TRBV7-2,TRBJ2-7,CASTKGHEQYF,TGTGCCAGCACCAAGGGCCACGAGCAGTACTTC
TRBD2,.,TRBV5-4,TRBJ2-5,CASSLPGLAGGRETQYF,TGTGCCAGCAGCTTGCCGGGACTAGCGGGAGGTAGAGAGACCCAGTACTTC
TRBD1,.,TRBV13,TRBJ2-6,CASSPGQGASGANVLTF,TGTGCCAGCAGCCCGGGACAGGGGGCCTCTGGGGCCAACGTCCTGACTTTC
TRBD2,.,TRBV5-1,TRBJ2-5,CASVTSESPQETQYF,TGCGCCAGCGTAACTAGCGAGAGCCCACAAGAGACCCAGTACTTC
.,.,TRBV7-2,TRBJ1-5,CASSLMDDSNQPQHF,TGTGCCAGCAGCTTAATGGACGATAGCAATCAGCCCCAGCATTTT
TRBD2,.,TRBV6-2/TRBV6-3,TRBJ2-1,CASSYSPLAGGPFRHYNEQFF,TGTGCCAGCAGTTACTCTCCACTAGCGGGAGGACCTTTCAGACATTACAATGAGCAGTTCTTC
.,.,TRBV7-6,TRBJ1-1,CASSPRTAVNTEAFF,TGTGCCAGCAGCCCCCGGACAGCAGTGAACACTGAAGCTTTCTTT
TRBD2,once,TRBV7-9,TRBJ2-1,CASSSGSLAGGYNEQFF,TGTGCCAGCAGCTCCGGCTCGCTAGCGGGGGGGTACAATGAGCAGTTCTTC
.,.,TRBV4-3,TRBJ1-3,CASSRDGANTIYF,TGCGCCAGCAGCCGGGACGGAGCTAACACCATATATTTT
.,.,TRBV2,TRBJ2-7,CASSVSGARYEQYF,TGTGCCAGCAGTGTTTCAGGGGCCCGTTACGAGCAGTACTTC
.,.,TRBV7-2,TRBJ2-5,CASSLDSSAAETQYF,TGTGCCAGCAGCTTAGACAGCTCGGCGGCAGAGACCCAGTACTTC
.,.,TRBV11-2,TRBJ1-5,CASSLVPRNQPQHF,TGTGCCAGCAGCTTAGTCCCCAGGAATCAGCCCCAGCATTTT
TRBD2,.,TRBV7-3,TRBJ2-1,CASSSVAGGGNEQFF,TGTGCCAGCAGCTCTGTGGCGGGAGGAGGGAATGAGCAGTTCTTC
.,.,TRBV15,TRBJ1-1,CATSSEGRPEAFF,TGTGCCACCAGCTCAGAAGGGCGTCCTGAAGCTTTCTTT
.,.,TRBV20-1,TRBJ1-5,CSARPAHRIESNQPQHF,TGCAGTGCTAGACCTGCTCACAGAATCGAGAGCAATCAGCCCCAGCATTTT